The 16 T cell receptor beta chains below all came from one sample that was sequenced in a study of T cell responses to AZD1222 COVID-19 vaccine. TCRdb's copy holds only in-frame clones and misses some; the assay was immunoSEQ multiplex PCR. The sample has 75,000 to 100,000 clones, more than 85% seen once. Sequenced material: peripheral blood, taken on day 0 of AZD1222 vaccination. These receptors were obtained from an adult in good health.

The J gene is TRBJ2-1, the V gene TRBV7-2; a weak D match, TRBD1 (5 bases). Trimming pared 2 bases from V and 4 bases from J, leaving 15 bases between. The CDR3 has 16 residues. Germline V gene sequence: CDR1 SGHTA, CDR2 FQGNSA. The CDR3 DNA sequence: TGTGCCAGCAGCTTACAGGGTGGCAGGGAATACAATGAGCAGTTCTTC. It encodes CASSLQGGREYNEQFF.

V usage is TRBV5-4 and J usage is TRBJ2-1, with 12 bases identical to TRBD2. The ends lost 5 bases at V and 1 base at J; junction bases unmatched: 7. CDR1 SGHNT and CDR2 YYREEE come from the germline V gene (reference sequence). This CDR3 comprises 17 residues. CDR3 nucleotides: TGTGCCAGCAGGGCGACTAGCGGGGGTGGATCCTACAATGAGCAGTTCTTC. It is translated as CASRATSGGGSYNEQFF.

A remark on this clone: Germline is not matched at one junction end, which may reflect a read error. The sample has other DNA sequences that encode this CDR3 too. DNA for the CDR3: TGTGCCAGCAGCCAAGGGGCAGGGGGGTACACCTCTGGAAATACCATATATTTT. Its translation is CASSQGAGGYTSGNTIYF. V and J are TRBV4-2 and TRBJ1-3, with 7 nucleotides matching TRBD1. This CDR3 has 18 residues. Germline V CDR1 and CDR2: LGHNA, YNFKEQ.

The V call is TRBV7-2, the J call TRBJ2-2, with D uncertain. The CDR3 spans 19 residues. CDR1 SGHTA and CDR2 FQGNSA come from the germline V gene. Trimming left V 3 bases short and J 0 bases short, with 20 bases between. The CDR3 region is CASSLAPASQFANTGELFF. The CDR3, as DNA: TGTGCCAGCAGCTTGGCCCCCGCAAGTCAGTTCGCGAACACCGGGGAGCTGTTTTTT.

V gene TRBV18 combines with J gene TRBJ2-7; perhaps TRBD1 as D (6 bases). The CDR3 is made up of 14 amino acids. In germline, CDR1 is KGHSH, CDR2 LQKENI. V lost 6 bases and J lost 3, with 15 bases in between. Written as DNA, the CDR3 is TGTGCCAGCTCCAACCAGGGGAACAGCTACGAGCAGTACTTC. Protein sequence: CASSNQGNSYEQYF.

The chain employs TRBV10-3 and TRBJ2-1; 8 bases align to TRBD1. Looked up from germline, CDR1 is ENHRY and CDR2 is SYGVKD. Trimming cost V 9 bases and J 9 bases; bases outside gene matches: 10. The CDR3 consists of 13 residues. This CDR3 is CAMGHGTGREQFF. CDR3 DNA sequence: TGTGCCATGGGGCACGGGACAGGTCGTGAGCAGTTCTTC.

V gene TRBV5-1 combines with J gene TRBJ2-7; no clear D gene. The CDR3 is made up of 15 amino acids. With 6 bases removed from V and 5 bases from J, the gap between germline ends came to 21 bases. Germline V gene sequence: CDR1 SGHRS, CDR2 YFSETQ. In nucleotides, the CDR3 is TGCGCCAGCACCACGACCCTCAAAGGTCAGGACGAGCAGTACTTC. It translates to CASTTTLKGQDEQYF.

The genes are TRBV2 and TRBJ1-4; 7 positions match TRBD1. CDR1 SNHLY and CDR2 FYNNEI come from the germline V gene. The CDR3 loop spans 15 amino acids. V lost 4 bases to trimming and J lost 4 bases; unmatched junction nucleotides: 6. The CDR3 region has the DNA TGTGCCAGCAGTGTCAGACAGGGCCATAATGAAAAACTGTTTTTT. Encoded protein: CASSVRQGHNEKLFF.

The chain couples TRBV7-2 to TRBJ2-1; 8 positions match TRBD2. V shed 4 bases, J shed 2 bases, and the junction held 4 bases outside the gene matches. This CDR3 region has 15 residues. Germline lookup yields CDR1 SGHTA and CDR2 FQGNSA. The CDR3 region has the DNA TGTGCCAGCAGCTCCGTTAGCGGGACCTACAATGAGCAGTTCTTC. It codes for CASSSVSGTYNEQFF.

J is TRBJ1-4 and V is TRBV3-1 (or the pseudogene TRBV3-2); no clear D. CDR3 length: 15 amino acids. Deletions cut 4 bases from V and 2 bases from J, with 11 bases between. Per germline, CDR1 LGHDT and CDR2 YNNKEL (reference sequence). CDR3 sequence reads: CASSPYSATNEKLFF. CDR3 DNA sequence: TGTGCCAGCAGCCCTTACAGCGCCACTAATGAAAAACTGTTTTTT.

This clone came up once. V is TRBV7-9 and J is TRBJ2-5, with 11 bases matching TRBD1. V trimming: 1 base; J trimming: 9 bases; junction bases outside the gene matches: 4. From germline, CDR1 is SEHNR and CDR2 FQNEAQ (reference sequence). The CDR3 sequence is 14 residues long. In DNA form, the CDR3 reads TGTGCCAGCAGCTTAGGGACAGGGGGCGAGGCCCAGTACTTC. It yields the protein CASSLGTGGEAQYF.

This clone was counted only a few times. The chain recombines TRBV7-6 with TRBJ2-1; 7 positions agree with TRBD2. CDR1 SGHVS and CDR2 FNYEAQ come from the germline V gene. V trimming: 1 base; J trimming: 9 bases; junction bases outside the gene matches: 12. The CDR3 sequence is 16 residues long. CDR3 sequence: CASSLGGGRALSEQFF. CDR3 bases: TGTGCCAGCAGCTTAGGAGGAGGGAGGGCCCTCAGTGAGCAGTTCTTC.

The chain recombines TRBV9 with TRBJ2-3, with D hard to call. Germline lookup yields CDR1 SGDLS and CDR2 YYNGEE. This CDR3 has 13 amino acids. Deletions cut 5 bases from V and 2 bases from J, with 9 bases between. This CDR3 reads CASRDSNTDTQYF. CDR3 DNA: TGTGCCAGCAGAGACTCAAACACAGATACGCAGTATTTT.

The chain employs TRBV6-5 and TRBJ1-1; TRBD1 matches at 7 bases. The CDR3 consists of 12 residues. Losses at the gene ends were 7 bases for V and 11 bases for J; bases not matched to a gene: 10. Germline assignment: CDR1 MNHEY and CDR2 SVGAGI. The CDR3 bases are TGTGCCAGCACTAGACAGGGTTTCATGGCTTTCTTT. It specifies CASTRQGFMAFF.

This clone was detected once. This chain connects TRBV7-2 to TRBJ1-2; D gene uncertain. This CDR3 is 11 amino acids long. The V end was cut by 3 bases, the J end by 8 bases, with 7 bases between. The germline V gene has CDR1 SGHTA and CDR2 FQGNSA. In DNA form, the CDR3 reads TGTGCCAGCAGCTTGGGTCAGGGCTACACCTTC. Protein: CASSLGQGYTF.

The chain joins TRBV15 to TRBJ2-3; unclear D gene. Germline values: CDR1 LNHNV, CDR2 YYDKDF (reference sequence). The CDR3 loop spans 14 amino acids. V was shortened by 1 base and J by 0 bases, with 5 bases between the two germline ends. In DNA form, the CDR3 reads TGTGCCACCAGCAGAGGATCTAGCACAGATACGCAGTATTTT. Translation gives CATSRGSSTDTQYF.